Listed below are T cell receptor beta chains from one sample, sequenced in a study of blood T cell repertoires in COVID-19. Method: immunoSEQ multiplex PCR; TCRdb's copy keeps in-frame clones and lacks some. The data contain approximately 250,000 clones, about 88% of them singletons. The sequenced material came from peripheral blood. The receptors stem from a man younger than 35 with active or convalescent COVID-19. Both conserved end residues are trimmed from each CDR3. Fields, in order: J gene, V gene, CDR3 protein.

TRBJ1-1 | TRBV19 | ASSTSWTGAEAF
TRBJ2-1 | TRBV30 | AWRGTSGSSSYNEQF
TRBJ2-5 | TRBV29-1 | SVDRGQSVETQY
TRBJ2-5 | TRBV4-1 | ASSQDTGTTQETQY
TRBJ1-5 | TRBV28 | AIPGQGRGQPQH
TRBJ1-2 | TRBV12-3/TRBV12-4 | ASSPDRGYGYT
TRBJ2-1 | TRBV7-6 | ASSLDGVNEQF
TRBJ2-5 | TRBV3-1/TRBV3-2 | ASSDWTSGGGETQY
TRBJ2-3 | TRBV19 | ASSGRGSADTQY
TRBJ2-4 | TRBV2 | ATLSRGGQY
TRBJ1-4 | TRBV28 | ASSFPGEPTNEKLF
TRBJ1-5 | TRBV24-1 | ATSDSGHRSNQPQH
TRBJ1-4 | TRBV28 | ASSAGSDGEKLF
TRBJ2-4 | TRBV27 | ASSSQGAKKNIQY
TRBJ1-2 | TRBV29-1 | SVSPQDSYGYT
TRBJ2-5 | TRBV7-3 | ASSLTPGGGETQY
TRBJ2-1 | TRBV28 | ASSKQRFYNEQF
TRBJ2-7 | TRBV21-1 | ASSKPGTSGRLYEQY
TRBJ2-1 | TRBV10-2 | AIAILDGNNEQF
TRBJ1-3 | TRBV28 | ASTSGGIVSGNTIY
TRBJ2-7 | TRBV4-3 | ASSLTNSHRGPCEQY
TRBJ2-1 | TRBV5-1 | ASRDWDTVGNEQF